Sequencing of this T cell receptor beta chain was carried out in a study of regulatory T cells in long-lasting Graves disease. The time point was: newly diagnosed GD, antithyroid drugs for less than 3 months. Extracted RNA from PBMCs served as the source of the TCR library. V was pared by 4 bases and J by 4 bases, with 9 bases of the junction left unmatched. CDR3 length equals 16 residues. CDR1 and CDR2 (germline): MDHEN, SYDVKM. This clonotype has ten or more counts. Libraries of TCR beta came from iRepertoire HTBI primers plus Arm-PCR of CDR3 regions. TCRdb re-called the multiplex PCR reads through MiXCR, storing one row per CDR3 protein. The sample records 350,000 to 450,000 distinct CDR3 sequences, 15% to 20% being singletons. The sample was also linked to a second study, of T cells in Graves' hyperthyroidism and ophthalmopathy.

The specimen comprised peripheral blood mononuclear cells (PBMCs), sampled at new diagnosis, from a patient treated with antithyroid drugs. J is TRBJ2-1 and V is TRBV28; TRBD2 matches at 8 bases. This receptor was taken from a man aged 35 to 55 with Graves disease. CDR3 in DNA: TGTGCCAGCAGTTCGATGAGCGGGAGATCTTACAATGAGCAGTTCTTC. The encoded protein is CASSSMSGRSYNEQFF. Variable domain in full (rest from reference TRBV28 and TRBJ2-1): DVKVTQSSRYLVKRTGEKVFLECVQDMDHENMFWYRQDPGLGLRLIYFSYDVKMKEKGDIPEGYSVSREKKERFSLILESASTNQTSMYLCASSSMSGRSYNEQFFGPGTRLTVL.